One and the same sample provided the 32 T cell receptor beta chains below, sequenced in a study of shared clonotypes between healthy human individuals. TCRdb's copy holds only in-frame clones and misses some; the assay was immunoSEQ multiplex PCR. This table holds some 1,900,000 clones, roughly 94% found once. Selected positively for CCR7 and CD45RO-negative, naive CD8 cells excluded terminally differentiated effector memory CD45RA+ cells. Specimen: naive CD8+ T cells sorted from blood. Every receptor here comes from a man younger than 35 in good health.

Details on this clone: One end of the junction does not line up with germline, which may come from a read error. This chain links TRBV29-1 with TRBJ2-1, with 8 bases identical to TRBD2. The V gene's germline CDR1 is SQVTM and CDR2 ANQGSEA. The CDR3 is 13 residues long. The CDR3 reads CSAEAGEGNEQFF. The CDR3 nucleotides read TGCAGCGCTGAAGCGGGAGAGGGGAATGAGCAGTTCTTC.

This clone occurred once. DNA of the CDR3: TGTGCCAGCAACGGAGGTAGCCGAGATACGCAGTATTTT. It codes for CASNGGSRDTQYF. The chain combines TRBV9 with TRBJ2-3; a weak D match, TRBD2 (5 bases). CDR3 length equals 13 residues. Trimming shortened V by 6 bases and J by 5 bases, and 13 bases separated the two germline ends. Germline V gene data show CDR1 as SGDLS and CDR2 as YYNGEE.

The chain joins TRBV5-6 to TRBJ1-1; possibly TRBD1 for D (6 bases). CDR1 is SGHDT, CDR2 YYEEEE, per germline. The ends were cut back, 0 bases at V and 1 base at J, with 10 bases in the middle. The length of the CDR3 is 15 residues. CDR3 sequence (DNA): TGTGCCAGCAGCTTGGCTGGGGGCTGGAACACTGAAGCTTTCTTT. Its translation is CASSLAGGWNTEAFF.

The chain employs TRBV6-5 and TRBJ2-7; the D gene is possibly TRBD2 (6 bases). V was clipped by 5 bases and J by 2 bases, with 16 bases between them. Germline loops: CDR1 MNHEY, CDR2 SVGAGI. The CDR3 spans 15 residues. The CDR3: CASSQPGVTAYEQYF. As DNA, the CDR3 is TGTGCCAGCAGTCAACCGGGGGTTACAGCCTACGAGCAGTACTTC.

The rearrangement uses TRBV19 and TRBJ2-7, with TRBD1 matching 7 bases. Germline-derived CDR1 and CDR2 are LNHDA and SQIVND (reference sequence). The V and J ends lost 5 bases and 4 bases, in that order; junction bases with no gene match: 5. The CDR3 consists of 13 residues. The CDR3 DNA sequence: TGTGCCAGTAGTTATACGACAGGGTACGAGCAGTACTTC. This gives the protein CASSYTTGYEQYF.

The chain links TRBV28 to TRBJ2-7; D remains ambiguous. CDR3 length: 12 amino acids. V was pared by 6 bases and J by 3 bases, with 9 bases between. CDR1 MDHEN and CDR2 SYDVKM come from the germline V gene. This CDR3 reads CASRDRIYEQYF. CDR3 coding DNA: TGTGCCAGCAGGGACCGGATCTACGAGCAGTACTTC.

The rearrangement uses TRBV2 and TRBJ2-5, with D unclear. This CDR3 comprises 13 residues. Germline V gene data show CDR1 as SNHLY and CDR2 as FYNNEI. V was pared by 8 bases and J by 3 bases, with 13 bases between. Here the CDR3 DNA reads TGTGCCAGCGATTTTAGAGGTGAAGAGACCCAGTACTTC. Protein: CASDFRGEETQYF.

The J gene is TRBJ2-5, the V gene TRBV7-9, with D possibly matching TRBD2 (5 bases). Germline V gene data show CDR1 as SEHNR and CDR2 as FQNEAQ (reference sequence). The CDR3 covers 18 residues. V was clipped by 5 bases and J by 1 base, with 23 bases between them. CDR3 in amino acids: CASSHPGSEMWGQETQYF. The CDR3 coding sequence is TGTGCCAGCAGCCACCCCGGTAGCGAGATGTGGGGCCAAGAGACCCAGTACTTC.

This clone was detected ten times or more. The chain carries TRBV15 and TRBJ2-1; the D is unclear. Trimming took off 0 bases at V and 3 bases at J, with 6 bases between the two ends. The V gene's germline CDR1 is LNHNV and CDR2 YYDKDF (reference sequence). The CDR3 is 14 amino acids. DNA for the CDR3: TGTGCCACCAGCAGAGAGAGTAACTACAATGAGCAGTTCTTC. Amino acids: CATSRESNYNEQFF.

For the CDR3, the DNA is TGTGCCAGCAGCCGGGGACTAGCGGGAGCCCTAGAGAACACCGGGGAGCTGTTTTTT. Amino acids: CASSRGLAGALENTGELFF. This chain joins TRBV9 and TRBJ2-2, with 14 nucleotides matching TRBD2. V trimming: 4 bases; J trimming: 1 base; junction bases outside the gene matches: 9. Germline CDR1 SGDLS, CDR2 YYNGEE. The CDR3 consists of 19 residues.

The chain carries TRBV4-3 and TRBJ2-1, with 13 bases that match TRBD2. CDR3 length: 16 residues. Per the germline V gene, CDR1 is LGHNA and CDR2 is YSLEER. Germline trimming cut 1 base from V and 9 bases from J; bases unmatched to any gene: 6. CDR3 in DNA: TGCGCCAGCAGCCAAGCTCCGGGACTAGCGGGATCTGAGCAGTTCTTC. This encodes CASSQAPGLAGSEQFF.

This chain joins TRBV27 and TRBJ2-1, with 7 bases identical to TRBD1. The CDR3 is 16 residues long. Germline CDR1 and CDR2: MNHEY and SMNVEV (reference sequence). Germline trimming cut 1 base from V and 7 bases from J; bases unmatched to any gene: 10. The CDR3 is CASSLYPDRVGNEQFF. The CDR3 bases are TGTGCCAGCAGTTTATACCCCGACAGGGTGGGGAATGAGCAGTTCTTC.

Comments on this clone: The sample holds other DNA sequences that translate to the same CDR3. The rearrangement uses TRBV27 and TRBJ2-7; TRBD1 is a possible D gene (5 bases). Germline CDR1 reads MNHEY; CDR2 reads SMNVEV (reference sequence). This CDR3 contains 13 residues. With 4 bases removed from V and 0 bases from J, the gap between germline ends came to 7 bases. CDR3 protein: CASSSDTSYEQYF. The CDR3 coding sequence is TGTGCCAGCAGTTCGGACACCTCCTACGAGCAGTACTTC.

This chain joins TRBV10-2 and TRBJ2-7; the D gene is possibly TRBD1 (6 bases). V lost 4 bases and J lost 3, with 13 bases in between. This CDR3 is 14 amino acids long. The germline V gene encodes CDR1 WSHSY and CDR2 SAAADI. This CDR3 is CASSVPGQHYEQYF. The CDR3 DNA is TGCGCCAGCAGTGTCCCCGGACAGCACTACGAGCAGTACTTC.

V and J are TRBV4-3 and TRBJ2-5, with 8 positions matching TRBD1. The junction had 8 bases not matched to a gene; V was cut back by 0 bases and J by 5 bases. CDR3 length: 16 residues. Germline V gene sequence: CDR1 LGHNA, CDR2 YSLEER. CDR3 residues: CASSQEGRGRLETQYF. For the CDR3, the DNA is TGCGCCAGCAGCCAAGAGGGCAGGGGGCGCCTTGAGACCCAGTACTTC.

The chain links TRBV27 to TRBJ2-7, with D possibly TRBD1 on 5 matching bases. The germline CDR1 and CDR2 sequences are MNHEY and SMNVEV (reference sequence). This CDR3 is 15 amino acids long. The ends were cut back, 4 bases at V and 2 bases at J, with 15 bases in the middle. Here the CDR3 reads CASSYHVGVPYEQYF. The CDR3, as DNA: TGTGCCAGCAGTTATCACGTAGGGGTTCCCTACGAGCAGTACTTC.

V is TRBV6-6 and J is TRBJ1-6; unclear D gene. Trimming stripped 5 bases from V and 11 bases from J, with 16 bases between. Germline V gene data show CDR1 as MNHNY and CDR2 as SVGAGI (reference sequence). CDR3 length: 14 amino acids. The chain's CDR3 is CASSLDPSAPPLHF. Written as DNA, the CDR3 is TGTGCCAGCAGTCTGGACCCCTCAGCGCCACCCCTCCACTTT.

The chain uses TRBV10-3 and TRBJ1-1; TRBD1 is a possible D gene (5 bases). The germline V gene has CDR1 ENHRY and CDR2 SYGVKD. The CDR3 totals 15 residues. The V end was cut by 3 bases, the J end by 3 bases, with 14 bases between. The CDR3 reads CAISDRTGLDTEAFF. The CDR3 DNA reads TGTGCCATCAGTGACCGCACAGGCCTGGACACTGAAGCTTTCTTT.

For this clone: The sample has other DNA sequences that encode this CDR3 too. V usage is TRBV19 and J usage is TRBJ2-7; D uncertain. There are 13 residues in the CDR3. The V and J ends lost 5 bases and 2 bases respectively, with 10 bases between them. Germline CDR1 and CDR2: LNHDA and SQIVND (reference sequence). CDR3 nucleotides: TGTGCCAGTAGTTCCGGACCAACCTACGAGCAGTACTTC. Translated: CASSSGPTYEQYF.

This chain links TRBV27 with TRBJ2-7; TRBD1 matches 9 bases. The trim removed 8 bases at V and 3 bases at J, leaving 11 bases unmatched. The CDR3 totals 15 residues. The germline V gene has CDR1 MNHEY and CDR2 SMNVEV (reference sequence). The CDR3 DNA sequence: TGTGCCAGCTCCTATCGGACAGGGGCTTACTACGAGCAGTACTTC. This codes for CASSYRTGAYYEQYF.

The gene calls are TRBV9 and TRBJ2-1; D is unclear. The V and J ends lost 0 bases and 0 bases respectively, with 13 bases between them. The CDR3 is 17 amino acids. Germline-derived CDR1 and CDR2 are SGDLS and YYNGEE. Here the CDR3 DNA reads TGTGCCAGCAGCGTAGTTGGCCGGGTCAGCTCCTACAATGAGCAGTTCTTC. Translating it yields CASSVVGRVSSYNEQFF.

In the case of this clone: The sample has other DNA sequences that encode this CDR3 too. The V and J genes are TRBV28 and TRBJ2-1, with D possibly matching TRBD1 (6 bases). With 5 bases removed from V and 1 base from J, the gap between germline ends came to 9 bases. This CDR3 is 14 amino acids long. Germline CDR1 is MDHEN and CDR2 is SYDVKM. CDR3: CASSRTGSYNEQFF. Written as DNA, the CDR3 is TGTGCCAGCAGTCGCACAGGGTCCTACAATGAGCAGTTCTTC.

The chain employs TRBV2 and TRBJ2-1; no definite D call. V lost 1 base and J 6 bases, leaving 13 bases between the germline ends. CDR3 size: 15 residues. CDR1 and CDR2 from the germline V gene are SNHLY and FYNNEI. Here the CDR3 reads CASSEEAAGRNEQFF. CDR3 in DNA: TGTGCCAGCAGTGAAGAGGCAGCTGGGCGCAATGAGCAGTTCTTC.

This chain joins TRBV5-1 and TRBJ1-1, with 10 bases matching TRBD1. The junction had 5 bases not matched to a gene; V was cut back by 3 bases and J by 6 bases. The CDR3 is made up of 14 amino acids. Germline CDR1 and CDR2: SGHRS and YFSETQ. CDR3 coding DNA: TGCGCCAGCAGCTGGGACAGGGGATGGCCTGAAGCTTTCTTT. Its translation is CASSWDRGWPEAFF.

The rearrangement joins TRBV7-6 to TRBJ2-1, with D hard to call. This CDR3 has 12 residues. The germline V and J ends were trimmed by 6 bases and 10 bases, with 13 bases remaining between them. The germline V gene encodes CDR1 SGHVS and CDR2 FNYEAQ. For the CDR3, the DNA is TGTGCCAGCAGTGTGGACCGCAACGAGCAGTTCTTC. It encodes CASSVDRNEQFF.

A remark on this clone: Within the sample, other DNA sequences also encode this same CDR3. The rearrangement links TRBV11-2 to TRBJ2-3; 11 nucleotides agree with TRBD2. The CDR3 is made up of 15 amino acids. Trimming took 2 bases from V and 4 from J; bases not matched to a gene: 2. The germline CDR1 and CDR2 sequences are SGHAT and FQNNGV. This chain's CDR3 is CASSLLAGGADTQYF. The CDR3 region has the DNA TGTGCCAGCAGCTTACTAGCGGGGGGTGCAGATACGCAGTATTTT.

The gene calls are TRBV4-2 and TRBJ1-1, with 7 bases identical to TRBD1. This CDR3 region has 16 residues. In germline, CDR1 is LGHNA, CDR2 YNFKEQ. V shed 4 bases, J shed 6 bases, and the junction held 14 bases outside the gene matches. The CDR3 bases are TGTGCCAGCAGCCCACAAAATGAGAGGGGGCTCCCTGAAGCTTTCTTT. This sequence encodes CASSPQNERGLPEAFF.

The chain uses TRBV4-1 and TRBJ1-3, with D possibly matching TRBD1 (5 bases). V lost 1 base and J 0 bases, leaving 13 bases between the germline ends. This CDR3 has 17 residues. Germline CDR1 is MGHRA and CDR2 is YSYEKL. CDR3 region: CASSQVPGYYSGNTIYF. CDR3 sequence (DNA): TGCGCCAGCAGCCAAGTCCCAGGGTATTACTCTGGAAACACCATATATTTT.

Remarks on this clone: Other DNA sequences in this sample translate to the same CDR3. The chain employs TRBV27 and TRBJ2-7; possible D gene TRBD1, 5 bases. Germline V lookup: CDR1 MNHEY, CDR2 SMNVEV (reference sequence). The CDR3 runs 13 residues. Trimming removed 2 bases at V and 3 bases at J, with 8 bases between. As DNA, the CDR3 is TGTGCCAGCAGTTTAAACAGGAACTACGAGCAGTACTTC. Protein: CASSLNRNYEQYF.

This sequence joins TRBV7-9 and TRBJ2-2; the match to TRBD2 covers 7 bases. J lost 4 bases, V lost 6 bases, and 8 bases had no gene match. In germline, CDR1 is SEHNR, CDR2 FQNEAQ (reference sequence). The CDR3 covers 15 residues. The CDR3 bases are TGTGCCAGCAGAAGGACTAGTGAGGGCACCGGGGAGCTGTTTTTT. Translating gives CASRRTSEGTGELFF.

V is TRBV7-9 and J is TRBJ2-3; 10 bases line up with TRBD2. This CDR3 comprises 16 residues. Germline assignment: CDR1 SEHNR and CDR2 FQNEAQ (reference sequence). With V trimmed by 3 bases and J by 3 bases, 6 bases remained unmatched. CDR3 nucleotide sequence: TGTGCCAGCAGCTTGTACTCTAGCGGGAGAACAGATACGCAGTATTTT. This gives the protein CASSLYSSGRTDTQYF.

The chain has TRBV6-5 and TRBJ2-7; D is uncertain. CDR3 size: 14 residues. V lost 4 bases, J lost 2 bases, and 12 bases lay in between. Germline lookup yields CDR1 MNHEY and CDR2 SVGAGI. CDR3 sequence (DNA): TGTGCCAGCAGTTTGGACGCCGGACCCTACGAGCAGTACTTC. This gives the protein CASSLDAGPYEQYF.